This T cell receptor beta chain originates from a study of regulatory T cells in long-lasting Graves disease. Study-wide points: Persistent-disease Graves' patients showed less TCR diversity than new cases.

As to time point: newly diagnosed GD, antithyroid drugs for less than 3 months. The TCR library used RNA extracted from PBMCs. Graves' disease diagnosis followed American Thyroid Association guidelines. This clonotype was observed many times. Its cognate antigen is unknown. Trimming stripped 2 bases from V and 7 bases from J, with 17 bases between. Germline-derived CDR1 and CDR2 are MDHEN and SYDVKM. The CDR3 has 15 amino acids. Construction of the TCR beta libraries employed iRepertoire HTBI primers in conjunction with Arm-PCR of CDR3 regions. From the multiplex PCR reads, TCRdb called clonotypes with MiXCR, one entry per CDR3 protein. This sample has roughly 530,000 distinct CDR3 sequences, with 15% to 20% found just once. These same records also appear under a second study, on T cells in Graves' hyperthyroidism and ophthalmopathy.

The sequences come from peripheral blood mononuclear cells (PBMCs), collected at new diagnosis, from a patient treated with antithyroid drugs. The clonotype was recovered from a woman aged 40-65 years with Graves disease. This chain uses TRBV28 with TRBJ2-5; unclear D gene. CDR3 amino acids: CASSLKGLGQRTQYF. The CDR3 nucleotides are TGTGCCAGCAGTTTAAAAGGCCTAGGCCAGAGGACCCAGTACTTC.